The 25 T cell receptor beta chains in this list originate from one sample, sequenced in a study of cytomegalovirus exposure and HLA in healthy donors. Researchers ran the PCR with 60 Vbeta and 13 Jbeta primers. Generated by immunoSEQ multiplex PCR, the TCRdb table keeps only in-frame clones and is missing some. This table has about 130,000 clones, about 79% appearing once. The sample comprised PBMCs. These receptors came from a woman aged 18-29 years in good health and CMV-seropositive.

The gene calls are TRBV12-5 and TRBJ1-6; D gene unclear. The CDR3 spans 13 residues. The V gene's germline CDR1 is LGHNT and CDR2 FRNRAP. Trimming pared 7 bases from V and 9 bases from J, leaving 13 bases between. The CDR3 DNA follows: TGTGCTAGTGCCCCGAGGGAAACTTCACCCCTCCACTTT. Translation: CASAPRETSPLHF.

This chain connects TRBV7-3 to TRBJ2-5, with 15 bases matching TRBD2. Germline-derived CDR1 and CDR2 are SGHTA and FQGTGA. This CDR3 has 16 amino acids. Trimming at V came to 5 bases and at J to 5 bases, leaving 6 bases not matched to a gene. The CDR3 coding sequence is TGTGCCAGCAGCCGGACTAGCGGGGGGGTGGGGGAGACCCAGTACTTC. Translating it yields CASSRTSGGVGETQYF. The entire variable domain, with the rest obtained from reference TRBV7-3 and TRBJ2-5, is as follows: GAGVSQTPSNKVTEKGKYVELRCDPISGHTALYWYRQSLGQGPEFLIYFQGTGAADDSGLPNDRFFAVRPEGSVSTLKIQRTERGDSAVYLCASSRTSGGVGETQYFGPGTRLLVL.

The chain uses TRBV28 and TRBJ2-7, with 7 bases lining up with TRBD2. Germline V gene sequence: CDR1 MDHEN, CDR2 SYDVKM. V shed 5 bases, J shed 2 bases, and the junction held 3 bases outside the gene matches. This CDR3 has 13 residues. The CDR3 DNA reads TGTGCCAGCAGTGTCGGACTAGCCTACGAGCAGTACTTC. Residues: CASSVGLAYEQYF. Full variable domain (missing parts from reference TRBV28 and TRBJ2-7): DVKVTQSSRYLVKRTGEKVFLECVQDMDHENMFWYRQDPGLGLRLIYFSYDVKMKEKGDIPEGYSVSREKKERFSLILESASTNQTSMYLCASSVGLAYEQYFGPGTRLTVT.

The count of this clone is one. This chain joins TRBV6-6 and TRBJ2-1; D possibly corresponds to TRBD2 (5 bases). Germline V gene lookup returns CDR1 MNHNY and CDR2 SVGAGI (reference sequence). V dropped 4 bases and J dropped 7 bases, with 14 bases sitting between them. The CDR3 extends over 14 amino acids. Here the CDR3 reads CASSFGGVGNEQFF. CDR3 DNA sequence: TGTGCCAGCAGTTTTGGAGGTGTGGGGAATGAGCAGTTCTTC.

The chain couples TRBV25-1 to TRBJ2-7; 7 nucleotides match TRBD2. Germline CDR1 is MGHDK and CDR2 is SYGVNS. The CDR3 runs 14 residues. V shed 4 bases, J shed 1 base, and the junction held 4 bases outside the gene matches. CDR3 amino acids: CASSGSGESYEQYF. The CDR3 DNA sequence: TGTGCCAGCAGTGGCAGCGGGGAATCCTACGAGCAGTACTTC.

There are a few counts of this clone. The V call is TRBV9, the J call TRBJ2-7, with 9 bases that match TRBD1. Trimming removed 4 bases from V and 5 bases from J; junction bases left unmatched: 16. CDR3 length: 17 amino acids. The germline V gene has CDR1 SGDLS and CDR2 YYNGEE. CDR3 in DNA: TGTGCCAGCAGCCCCTGGGGGGGGGACAGGGCTAGTAACGAGCAGTACTTC. Translating gives CASSPWGGDRASNEQYF.

This sequence joins TRBV4-1 and TRBJ2-1, with 10 positions matching TRBD2. This CDR3 is 17 amino acids long. V lost 4 bases, J lost 6 bases, and 12 bases stayed unmatched. Germline V CDR1 and CDR2: MGHRA, YSYEKL. DNA of the CDR3: TGCGCCAGCAGCCCAGGATTTGTCCTAGCGGGAGTCAATGAGCAGTTCTTC. Translation gives CASSPGFVLAGVNEQFF.

This chain uses TRBV25-1 with TRBJ2-5; 8 positions match TRBD2. The CDR3 has 15 residues. Germline V gives CDR1 MGHDK, CDR2 SYGVNS. Trimming removed 8 bases from V and 3 bases from J; junction bases left unmatched: 11. CDR3: CASRGGGENEETQYF. The CDR3 DNA reads TGTGCCAGCCGGGGGGGTGGGGAAAACGAAGAGACCCAGTACTTC.

J is TRBJ2-7 and V is TRBV5-1, with D possibly TRBD1 on 5 matching bases. Deletions cut 1 base from V and 7 bases from J, with 15 bases between. This CDR3 region has 14 residues. Germline assignment: CDR1 SGHRS and CDR2 YFSETQ. The CDR3 here is CASSLQVQSGEQYF. CDR3 DNA: TGCGCCAGCAGCTTGCAGGTCCAGTCAGGGGAGCAGTACTTC.

In its sample, this clone was seen a few times. An end of the junction differs from the germline gene, which may be a read error. The rearrangement uses TRBV7-9 and TRBJ1-2; D uncertain. The CDR3 runs to 14 residues. Germline CDR1 is SEHNR and CDR2 is FQNEAQ (reference sequence). CDR3 bases: TGTTCCAGCAGCTATGATCTAGGATTTGATGGCTACACCTTC. Translating it yields CSSSYDLGFDGYTF.

The gene calls are TRBV10-3 and TRBJ2-3; the D gene is possibly TRBD2 (6 bases). This CDR3 region has 16 residues. CDR1 is ENHRY, CDR2 SYGVKD, per germline. Deletions cut 0 bases from V and 4 bases from J, with 14 bases between. In DNA form, the CDR3 reads TGTGCCATCAGTGAGTCGACTAGTGGGGGACCAGATACGCAGTATTTT. Its translation: CAISESTSGGPDTQYF.

The chain has TRBV25-1 and TRBJ1-3; 8 nucleotides agree with TRBD1. V was pared by 6 bases and J by 3 bases, with 10 bases of the junction left unmatched. The germline CDR1 and CDR2 sequences are MGHDK and SYGVNS. The CDR3 contains 16 residues. CDR3 protein: CASSDPRGQSGNTIYF. In DNA form, the CDR3 reads TGTGCCAGCAGCGATCCCAGGGGGCAAAGTGGAAACACCATATATTTT.

This clone was observed a handful of times. V gene TRBV19 combines with J gene TRBJ2-2, with TRBD2 identical over 7 bases. J gave up 3 bases and V 5 bases, and 3 bases lay outside the gene matches. Per germline, CDR1 LNHDA and CDR2 SQIVND (reference sequence). The CDR3 loop spans 14 amino acids. The chain's CDR3 is CASSFAGDTGELFF. Here the CDR3 DNA reads TGTGCCAGTAGTTTTGCGGGGGACACCGGGGAGCTGTTTTTT.

The V gene is TRBV5-1, the J gene TRBJ2-3; the match to TRBD2 covers 10 bases. The V and J ends lost 3 bases and 1 base, in that order; junction bases with no gene match: 2. The CDR3 totals 15 residues. CDR1 is SGHRS and CDR2 is YFSETQ in the germline V gene. The CDR3 protein is CASSSGLARTDTQYF. CDR3 DNA sequence: TGCGCCAGCAGCTCGGGACTAGCGCGCACAGATACGCAGTATTTT.

The rearrangement joins TRBV19 to TRBJ1-5; D is unclear. This CDR3 comprises 17 residues. Germline V gives CDR1 LNHDA, CDR2 SQIVND (reference sequence). V lost 7 bases, J lost 0 bases, and 19 bases lay in between. CDR3 loop: CASTKRSGLNSNQPQHF. The CDR3 DNA sequence: TGTGCCAGTACCAAAAGGTCAGGATTAAATAGCAATCAGCCCCAGCATTTT.

In DNA, the CDR3 is TGTGCCAGCAGCCGGGAGGGGGCCCCTGTTACGCAGTATTTT. Protein sequence: CASSREGAPVTQYF. The rearrangement joins TRBV6-1 to TRBJ2-3, with a weak D call TRBD2 (8 bases). Germline V lookup: CDR1 MNHNS, CDR2 SASEGT. The CDR3 is made up of 14 amino acids. Trimming pared 6 bases from V and 8 bases from J, leaving 18 bases between.

The chain links TRBV5-3 to TRBJ2-7, with 11 bases that match TRBD1. TRBV5-3 is an ORF, and what it does is uncertain. This CDR3 has 15 residues. V gave up 4 bases and J gave up 0 bases; unmatched junction bases: 3. The CDR3 DNA reads as TGTGCCAGAAGCCCCGGGACAGGGGGCTCCTACGAGCAGTACTTC. This sequence encodes CARSPGTGGSYEQYF.

The chain has TRBV10-3 and TRBJ2-7; 7 positions agree with TRBD1. CDR3 length: 13 residues. Germline CDR1 is ENHRY and CDR2 is SYGVKD. V lost 4 bases, J lost 2 bases, and 2 bases stayed unmatched. In nucleotides, the CDR3 is TGTGCCATCAGTGGGACAGGAACCTACGAGCAGTACTTC. Protein: CAISGTGTYEQYF.

The gene calls are TRBV19 and TRBJ1-3; maybe TRBD1 (5 bases). Deletions cut 1 base from V and 7 bases from J, with 17 bases between. CDR1 is LNHDA, CDR2 SQIVND, per germline (reference sequence). The CDR3 has 16 residues. CDR3 loop: CASSIARLGRVNTIYF. CDR3 nucleotides: TGTGCCAGTAGTATAGCCCGCCTGGGCAGGGTGAACACCATATATTTT. The full variable domain, its missing parts supplied by reference TRBV19 and TRBJ1-3, is DGGITQSPKYLFRKEGQNVTLSCEQNLNHDAMYWYRQDPGQGLRLIYYSQIVNDFQKGDIAEGYSVSREKKESFPLTVTSAQKNPTAFYLCASSIARLGRVNTIYFGEGSWLTVV.

The V gene is TRBV19, the J gene TRBJ2-1; TRBD2 matches 8 bases. The junction had 14 bases not matched to a gene; V was cut back by 5 bases and J by 8 bases. The CDR3 extends over 16 amino acids. CDR1 is LNHDA, CDR2 SQIVND, per germline (reference sequence). The CDR3 is CASSAVDGGAFDEQFF. CDR3 bases: TGTGCCAGTAGTGCCGTAGACGGGGGGGCCTTTGATGAGCAGTTCTTC.

The chain couples TRBV7-2 to TRBJ2-2, with 8 nucleotides matching TRBD1. The V and J ends lost 5 bases and 7 bases, in that order; junction bases with no gene match: 6. The germline V gene encodes CDR1 SGHTA and CDR2 FQGNSA. The CDR3 length is 14 residues. The CDR3 here is CASSAQGVGGELFF. CDR3 coding DNA: TGTGCCAGCAGCGCACAGGGGGTTGGCGGGGAGCTGTTTTTT. The variable domain in full, with the rest retrieved from reference TRBV7-2 and TRBJ2-2, is GAGVSQSPSNKVTEKGKDVELRCDPISGHTALYWYRQSLGQGLEFLIYFQGNSAPDKSGLPSDRFSAERTGGSVSTLTIQRTQQEDSAVYLCASSAQGVGGELFFGEGSRLTVL.

The J gene is TRBJ1-3, the V gene TRBV5-1; D gene unclear. Trimming stripped 0 bases from V and 0 bases from J, with 7 bases between. The germline gives CDR1 SGHRS, CDR2 YFSETQ. The CDR3 is 15 residues long. The CDR3 nucleotides read TGCGCCAGCAGCTTGGACGCCTACTCTGGAAACACCATATATTTT. It translates to CASSLDAYSGNTIYF.

In its sample, this clone was seen once. The chain is built from TRBV2 and TRBJ1-4; perhaps TRBD1 as D (6 bases). Germline CDR1 reads SNHLY; CDR2 reads FYNNEI. V was shortened by 6 bases and J by 3 bases, with 14 bases between the two germline ends. CDR3 length: 15 residues. CDR3 residues: CASRENRASNEKLFF. CDR3 bases: TGTGCCAGCAGGGAAAACAGGGCCTCTAATGAAAAACTGTTTTTT. Filled out from reference TRBV2 and TRBJ1-4, the complete variable domain reads EPEVTQTPSHQVTQMGQEVILRCVPISNHLYFYWYRQILGQKVEFLVSFYNNEISEKSEIFDDQFSVERPDGSNFTLKIRSTKLEDSAMYFCASRENRASNEKLFFGSGTQLSVL.

The chain recombines TRBV20-1 with TRBJ1-2, with D maybe TRBD1 (5 bases). The CDR3 totals 10 residues. CDR1 is DFQATT, CDR2 SNEGSKA, per germline (reference sequence). The V end was cut by 6 bases, the J end by 4 bases, with 6 bases between. Here the CDR3 reads CSADSYGYTF. As DNA, the CDR3 is TGCAGTGCCGACAGCTATGGCTACACCTTC.

The chain carries TRBV4-1 and TRBJ2-1; 7 nucleotides line up with TRBD2. The V and J ends lost 1 base and 3 bases, in that order; junction bases with no gene match: 3. In germline, CDR1 is MGHRA, CDR2 YSYEKL. The length of the CDR3 is 15 residues. The CDR3 coding sequence is TGCGCCAGCAGCCAAGTCCAGCGGGGCTACAATGAGCAGTTCTTC. It encodes CASSQVQRGYNEQFF.